This TCR beta chain comes out of a study of yellow fever vaccine responses in identical twins. TCRdb re-called the RT-PCR reads through MiXCR, storing one row per CDR3 protein. The data contain thousands of distinct CDR3 sequences, approximately 81% of them singletons. CDR3 length: 14 amino acids. From germline, CDR1 is KGHSH and CDR2 LQKENI. With 2 bases removed from V and 7 bases from J, the gap between germline ends came to 11 bases. In the case of this clonotype: Its cognate antigen is unknown.

Findings of the study overall: Convergence reportedly seemed to mark part of the twins' vaccine T cell response, with personalization marking the rest.

Sequencing was performed on T cells from blood (PBMCs), unsorted or a sorted subset (not recorded which), taken before or after yellow fever vaccination (not recorded which). The TCR sequence derives from a woman in her late teens or twenties who received the yellow fever vaccine. The chain is built from TRBV18 and TRBJ1-4; D unresolved. CDR3 protein: CASSPGSMAEKLFF. As DNA, the CDR3 is TGTGCCAGCTCACCAGGTTCTATGGCTGAAAAACTGTTTTTT. The full variable domain, with the rest looked up from reference TRBV18 and TRBJ1-4, is NAGVMQNPRHLVRRRGQEARLRCSPMKGHSHVYWYRQLPEEGLKFMVYLQKENIIDESGMPKERFSAEFPKEGPSILRIQQVVRGDSAAYFCASSPGSMAEKLFFGSGTQLSVL.